This T cell receptor (beta chain) was sequenced for a study of T cells in Graves' hyperthyroidism and ophthalmopathy. In patients aged 18 to 65, hyperthyroidism was newly diagnosed, with duration under 2 months. This clonotype was found a few times. The antigen is undetermined. Overall study findings and caveats: Most thyroid clonotypes that were expanded above 0.001 also turned up in blood.

RNA transcripts provided the source from which TCR beta CDR3 regions were amplified. First-round RT-PCR targeting the TCR CDR3 was performed with the HTBI primer set. Using its own MiXCR run on the multiplex PCR reads, TCRdb lists one record per CDR3 protein. The data hold under 700,000 distinct CDR3 sequences, with approximately 44% observed a single time. The sample consisted of peripheral blood or thyroid tissue (not recorded which). This TCR came from a woman aged 18 to 35 with Graves' hyperthyroidism.

Here the CDR3 reads CASSYKWGETQYF. The CDR3 region has the DNA TGTGCCAGCAGTTACAAGTGGGGAGAGACCCAGTACTTC. The rearrangement joins TRBV2 to TRBJ2-5; no reliable D call. This CDR3 comprises 13 residues. V lost 5 bases and J 4 bases, leaving 11 bases between the germline ends. Per germline, CDR1 SNHLY and CDR2 FYNNEI.